This entry lists 24 T cell receptor beta chains sequenced from one sample in a study of early T cells in non-severe SARS-CoV-2 infection. TCRdb called the 5' RACE reads again in MiXCR, with one record for every CDR3 protein. The table includes around 81,000 distinct CDR3 sequences, around 14% detected once. Sequencing input: whole blood. The receptor set was obtained from an adult who was a healthcare worker with PCR-confirmed SARS-CoV-2 infection or an uninfected control (not recorded which).

This clonotype was detected many times. The V gene is TRBV20-1, the J gene TRBJ1-1; maybe TRBD1 (6 bases). Looked up from germline, CDR1 is DFQATT and CDR2 is SNEGSKA (reference sequence). The length of the CDR3 is 21 residues. The V end was cut by 2 bases, the J end by 0 bases, with 31 bases between. The CDR3 region is CSARLLRAFTQQGRLNTEAFF. The CDR3 region has the DNA TGCAGTGCTAGACTCCTGAGGGCTTTCACACAACAGGGTCGGCTGAACACTGAAGCTTTCTTT.

This clonotype was counted a few times. V and J are TRBV7-2 and TRBJ2-3, with D tentatively TRBD2 (5 bases). The V end lost 2 bases, the J end lost 0 bases, and 18 bases lay between the germline ends. Germline lookup yields CDR1 SGHTA and CDR2 FQGNSA. This CDR3 has 18 amino acids. CDR3 bases: TGTGCCAGCAGCTTAATGCGGGCCCGCAGCCCCAGCACAGATACGCAGTATTTT. This gives the protein CASSLMRARSPSTDTQYF.

This chain links TRBV20-1 with TRBJ2-1; D is uncertain. Trimming took off 3 bases at V and 3 bases at J, with 12 bases between the two ends. CDR3 length: 14 amino acids. Germline CDR1 and CDR2: DFQATT and SNEGSKA (reference sequence). The CDR3 spells CSASRWGSYNEQFF. The CDR3 DNA sequence: TGCAGTGCTAGCAGATGGGGAAGCTACAATGAGCAGTTCTTC.

This clonotype was seen ten or more times. The chain employs TRBV6-2 or TRBV6-3 and TRBJ2-2; a possible D gene is TRBD1 (6 bases). Germline V lookup: CDR1 MNHEY, CDR2 SVGEGT. V dropped 4 bases and J dropped 1 base, with 10 bases sitting between them. The CDR3 is made up of 15 amino acids. The CDR3 nucleotides read TGTGCCAGCAGTTTGGGGACAAGGAACACCGGGGAGCTGTTTTTT. This gives the protein CASSLGTRNTGELFF.

This clonotype was found a few times. The genes are TRBV4-2 and TRBJ1-3, with a tentative D call TRBD1 (5 bases). The germline V gene has CDR1 LGHNA and CDR2 YNFKEQ. CDR3 length: 15 amino acids. V was pared by 0 bases and J by 2 bases, with 8 bases between. For the CDR3, the DNA is TGTGCCAGCAGCCAAGATCAGGGAGCTGGAAACACCATATATTTT. The encoded protein is CASSQDQGAGNTIYF.

This clonotype has just a few counts. The chain employs TRBV20-1 and TRBJ2-5, with 12 bases that match TRBD2. Germline lookup yields CDR1 DFQATT and CDR2 SNEGSKA (reference sequence). This CDR3 contains 17 residues. J lost 1 base, V lost 2 bases, and 8 bases had no gene match. The CDR3 nucleotides are TGCAGTGCTAGAACAGCAACTAGCGGGGGGCTCCAAGAGACCCAGTACTTC. It yields the protein CSARTATSGGLQETQYF.

This clonotype has a handful of counts. The V call is TRBV14, the J call TRBJ2-4; unclear D gene. The CDR3 contains 19 residues. Germline loops: CDR1 SGHDN, CDR2 FVKESK. Trimming removed 1 base at V and 3 bases at J, with 22 bases between. The CDR3 coding sequence is TGTGCCAGCAGCCAAGGCTATGGGCAGGTCAAGATCCACAAAAACATTCAGTACTTC. Its protein product is CASSQGYGQVKIHKNIQYF.

This clonotype came up a few times. This sequence joins TRBV12-3 or TRBV12-4 and TRBJ2-2; no clear D. The CDR3 is 12 residues long. V was shortened by 3 bases and J by 4 bases, with 3 bases between the two germline ends. CDR3 in amino acids: CASSFPTGELFF. Written as DNA, the CDR3 is TGTGCCAGCAGTTTCCCCACCGGGGAGCTGTTTTTT.

The genes are TRBV5-1 and TRBJ2-1; D may be TRBD1 (5 bases). The CDR3 totals 16 residues. CDR1 and CDR2 (germline): SGHRS, YFSETQ. Trimming removed 0 bases from V and 0 bases from J, with 10 bases in between. CDR3 DNA: TGCGCCAGCAGCTTGGTTGGCGACAGCTCCTACAATGAGCAGTTCTTC. Its translation: CASSLVGDSSYNEQFF.

This chain connects TRBV4-1 to TRBJ2-7; TRBD2 matches at 9 bases. The CDR3 has 18 residues. After removal of 6 bases from V and 4 bases from J, the junction contained 19 bases not matched to a gene. Germline CDR1 is MGHRA and CDR2 is YSYEKL. The CDR3 DNA is TGCGCCAGCAGTCAACTCAACCTTTTGGCGGGGGGGCCTTACGAGCAGTACTTC. It is translated as CASSQLNLLAGGPYEQYF.

This chain joins TRBV3-1 and TRBJ2-1; 7 bases map to TRBD2. Germline V CDR1 and CDR2: LGHDT, YNNKEL (reference sequence). The V segment lost 4 bases and the J segment 8 bases; nucleotides outside the gene matches: 5. The CDR3 extends over 13 amino acids. The CDR3 DNA sequence: TGTGCCAGCAGCCGTGGGGGGGTCGATGAGCAGTTCTTC. As protein: CASSRGGVDEQFF.

The gene calls are TRBV5-4 and TRBJ2-1, with D perhaps TRBD1 (7 bases). V lost 4 bases and J lost 2, with 13 bases in between. Per germline, CDR1 SGHNT and CDR2 YYREEE (reference sequence). The CDR3 sequence is 15 residues long. The CDR3 is CASSGGGRPYNEQFF. For the CDR3, the DNA is TGTGCCAGCAGCGGAGGGGGCAGGCCCTACAATGAGCAGTTCTTC.

The V and J genes are TRBV27 and TRBJ2-2, with no clear D. CDR1 is MNHEY and CDR2 is SMNVEV in the germline V gene (reference sequence). The CDR3 sequence is 16 residues long. Trimming shortened V by 4 bases and J by 6 bases, and 18 bases separated the two germline ends. The CDR3, as DNA: TGTGCCAGCAGTTATGGGATATTTGGGCAGCCCGGGGAGCTGTTTTTT. Its translation: CASSYGIFGQPGELFF.

The chain carries TRBV6-6 and TRBJ1-1; D not certain. The germline V gene has CDR1 MNHNY and CDR2 SVGAGI (reference sequence). V was trimmed by 0 bases and J by 0 bases, leaving 11 bases between them. The CDR3 covers 16 residues. Here the CDR3 DNA reads TGTGCCAGCAGTTACTCCCTGACCGCCTTGAACACTGAAGCTTTCTTT. Translated: CASSYSLTALNTEAFF.

The chain is built from TRBV5-4 and TRBJ1-2, with 9 bases identical to TRBD1. The V gene end was trimmed by 3 bases and the J gene end by 3 bases; junction bases not matched to a gene: 6. The CDR3 contains 15 residues. Germline V lookup: CDR1 SGHNT, CDR2 YYREEE (reference sequence). In nucleotides, the CDR3 is TGTGCCAGCAGCTATCCGGGACAGGGCCACTATGGCTACACCTTC. Its protein is CASSYPGQGHYGYTF.

The genes are TRBV2 and TRBJ1-2, with unresolved D. This CDR3 contains 14 residues. The germline gives CDR1 SNHLY, CDR2 FYNNEI. V lost 4 bases, J lost 1 base, and 10 bases lay in between. CDR3 sequence (DNA): TGTGCCAGCAGTGGGGCAGTATATAACTATGGCTACACCTTC. This codes for CASSGAVYNYGYTF. Full variable domain (missing parts from reference TRBV2 and TRBJ1-2): EPEVTQTPSHQVTQMGQEVILRCVPISNHLYFYWYRQILGQKVEFLVSFYNNEISEKSEIFDDQFSVERPDGSNFTLKIRSTKLEDSAMYFCASSGAVYNYGYTFGSGTRLTVV.

In this sample, this clonotype turned up a few times. This chain connects TRBV7-6 to TRBJ2-2, with 8 bases identical to TRBD1. The germline gives CDR1 SGHVS, CDR2 FNYEAQ. Trimming at V came to 5 bases and at J to 5 bases, leaving 7 bases not matched to a gene. The CDR3 spans 15 residues. The CDR3 sequence: CASSLGTGQTGELFF. Written as DNA, the CDR3 is TGTGCCAGCAGCCTAGGGACAGGACAGACCGGGGAGCTGTTTTTT.

The gene calls are TRBV7-3 and TRBJ2-2; TRBD1 agrees at 8 bases. The V and J ends lost 2 bases and 4 bases, in that order; junction bases with no gene match: 3. Per germline, CDR1 SGHTA and CDR2 FQGTGA. This CDR3 comprises 15 residues. CDR3 protein: CASSLDRGPTGELFF. In DNA, the CDR3 is TGTGCCAGCAGCTTAGACAGGGGCCCCACCGGGGAGCTGTTTTTT. Looking up the rest from reference TRBV7-3 and TRBJ2-2 gives the full variable domain: GAGVSQTPSNKVTEKGKYVELRCDPISGHTALYWYRQSLGQGPEFLIYFQGTGAADDSGLPNDRFFAVRPEGSVSTLKIQRTERGDSAVYLCASSLDRGPTGELFFGEGSRLTVL.

The chain uses TRBV7-8 and TRBJ2-7; 7 positions match TRBD2. The CDR3 spans 14 residues. Germline trimming cut 5 bases from V and 5 bases from J; bases unmatched to any gene: 9. Germline V CDR1 and CDR2: SGHVS, FQNEAQ. In nucleotides, the CDR3 is TGTGCCAGCAGCCTCTACGTCCTAGCGGACGAGCAGTACTTC. Translating it yields CASSLYVLADEQYF.

This clonotype was recorded at least ten times. CDR3 region: CSVGGQRFTDTQYF. CDR3 bases: TGCAGCGTTGGGGGCCAGAGATTCACAGATACGCAGTATTTT. This sequence joins TRBV29-1 and TRBJ2-3; tentative D call: TRBD1 (5 bases). Germline CDR1 SQVTM, CDR2 ANQGSEA. This CDR3 region has 14 residues. Trimming removed 4 bases at V and 2 bases at J, with 13 bases between.

This clonotype was observed a few times. J is TRBJ2-1 and V is TRBV6-2 or TRBV6-3; TRBD2 agrees at 7 bases. J was trimmed by 9 bases and V by 10 bases; bases with no gene match: 15. The CDR3 consists of 14 residues. The germline V gene has CDR1 MNHEY and CDR2 SVGEGT. CDR3 nucleotide sequence: TGTGCCACCTTGGGATCCCTAGCGGCGGCTGAGCAGTTCTTC. Translating gives CATLGSLAAAEQFF.

Regarding this clonotype: The germline gene is not matched at one end of the junction; a read error may be the cause. V usage is TRBV4-3 and J usage is TRBJ2-3; 8 bases align to TRBD1. This CDR3 contains 13 residues. Germline CDR1 and CDR2: LGHNA and YSLEER. In DNA form, the CDR3 reads TGCGCCAGCAGCCAAGATCGTTTCCAGGGACAGGATTTT. Amino acid sequence: CASSQDRFQGQDF.

The chain uses TRBV28 and TRBJ2-4; D remains unclear. The CDR3 covers 12 residues. Germline values: CDR1 MDHEN, CDR2 SYDVKM. V was pared by 3 bases and J by 6 bases, with 6 bases between. CDR3 in amino acids: CASSLVGNIQYF. In DNA form, the CDR3 reads TGTGCCAGCAGTTTGGTGGGAAACATTCAGTACTTC.

This clonotype appeared a few times. The CDR3 sequence: CATSRVTAGALSTDTQYF. The CDR3 bases are TGTGCCACCAGCAGAGTAACGGCAGGGGCGCTGAGCACAGATACGCAGTATTTT. The chain links TRBV15 to TRBJ2-3; TRBD1 is a possible D gene (6 bases). Between the trimmed V and J ends, which lost 1 base and 0 bases, there was a span of 17 bases. CDR3 size: 18 residues. Germline-derived CDR1 and CDR2 are LNHNV and YYDKDF (reference sequence).